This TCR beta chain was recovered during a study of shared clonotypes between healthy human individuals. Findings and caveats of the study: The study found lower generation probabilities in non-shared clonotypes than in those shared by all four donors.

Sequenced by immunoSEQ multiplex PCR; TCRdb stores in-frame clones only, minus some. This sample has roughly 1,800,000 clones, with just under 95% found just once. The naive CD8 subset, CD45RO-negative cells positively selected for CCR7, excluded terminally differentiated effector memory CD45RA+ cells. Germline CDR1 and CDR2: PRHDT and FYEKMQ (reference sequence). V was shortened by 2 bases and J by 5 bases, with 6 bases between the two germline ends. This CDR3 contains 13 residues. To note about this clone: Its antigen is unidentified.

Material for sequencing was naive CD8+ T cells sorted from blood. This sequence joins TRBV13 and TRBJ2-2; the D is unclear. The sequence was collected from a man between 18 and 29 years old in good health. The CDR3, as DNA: TGTGCCAGCAGCTTATCTCCGACCGGGGAGCTGTTTTTT. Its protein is CASSLSPTGELFF. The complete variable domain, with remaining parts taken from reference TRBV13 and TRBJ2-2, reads AAGVIQSPRHLIKEKRETATLKCYPIPRHDTVYWYQQGPGQDPQFLISFYEKMQSDKGSIPDRFSAQQFSDYHSELNMSSLELGDSALYFCASSLSPTGELFFGEGSRLTVL.